This TCR beta chain emerged from a study of CD8 T cells in Susac syndrome. Sequencing of TCR beta was performed on blood CD8+ T cells and on blood CD4+ T cells. Trimming took 1 base from V and 5 from J, leaving 9 bases between them. CDR1 is KGHSH and CDR2 is LQKENI in the germline V gene. The CDR3 is 15 residues long. With random hexamers, reverse transcription was performed on roughly 0.5 to 1 ug of RNA. The authors amplified TCR beta CDR3 across 54 Vbeta and 13 Jbeta using immunoSEQ multiplex PCR. TCRdb used MiXCR to reprocess the immunoSEQ multiplex PCR reads, holding one entry per CDR3 protein. The sample consists of about 180,000 distinct CDR3 sequences, 90% to 96% of them appearing once.

The genes are TRBV18 and TRBJ1-6; weak D call: TRBD1 (6 bases). The sample was CD4+ T cells from PBMCs. This sequence originates from a human donor with multiple sclerosis. The CDR3 protein is CASSPLQGNNSPLHF. CDR3 DNA sequence: TGTGCCAGCTCACCACTTCAGGGGAATAATTCACCCCTCCACTTT.